The T cell receptor (beta chain) under discussion was sequenced for a study of blood T cell repertoires in COVID-19. Across the study: The samples span acute and convalescent COVID-19 from the United States, Italy and Spain.

Germline loops: CDR1 SGHNT, CDR2 YYREEE (reference sequence). The V segment lost 5 bases and the J segment 0 bases; nucleotides outside the gene matches: 4. The CDR3 consists of 14 residues. Original handling: How many nucleated cells were present was estimated from reference gene primer amplification. The method was immunoSEQ multiplex PCR; TCRdb's version includes in-frame clones alone and lacks a portion of them. The DNA gave D and trimming, while V, J and clone size come from that table. Of approximately 480,000 clones in the sample, roughly nine tenths are singletons; the top ten hold under 0.85%.

The sequenced sample was PBMCs or T cells enriched from blood (not recorded which). The source is a young woman who had recovered from COVID-19. The chain recombines TRBV5-4 with TRBJ1-1; 7 bases are shared with TRBD1. CDR3 amino acids: CASSGGTVNTEAFF. CDR3 nucleotides: TGTGCCAGCAGTGGAGGGACAGTGAACACTGAAGCTTTCTTT.